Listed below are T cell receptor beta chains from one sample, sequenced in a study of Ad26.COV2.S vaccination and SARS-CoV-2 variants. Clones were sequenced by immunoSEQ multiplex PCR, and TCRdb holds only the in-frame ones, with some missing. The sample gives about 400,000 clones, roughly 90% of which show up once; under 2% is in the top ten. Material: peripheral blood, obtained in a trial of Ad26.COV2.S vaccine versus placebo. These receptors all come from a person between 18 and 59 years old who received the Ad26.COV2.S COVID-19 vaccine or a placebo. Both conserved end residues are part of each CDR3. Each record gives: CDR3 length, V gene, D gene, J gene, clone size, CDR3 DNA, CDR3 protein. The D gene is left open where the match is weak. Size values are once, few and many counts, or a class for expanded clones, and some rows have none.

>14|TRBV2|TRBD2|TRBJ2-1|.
TGTGCCAGCACTGACCCGGGACTAGCGGGCGAGCAGTTCTTC
CASTDPGLAGEQFF
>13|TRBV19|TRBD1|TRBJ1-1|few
TGTGCCAGTAGTATGGACAGGGGTGGTGAAGCTTTCTTT
CASSMDRGGEAFF
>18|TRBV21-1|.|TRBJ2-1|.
TGTGCCAGCACCCAGGGGGCAACAGAAGATCCCGGCCACAATGAGCAGTTCTTC
CASTQGATEDPGHNEQFF
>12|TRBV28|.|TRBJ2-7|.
TGTGCCAGCCGCGGAGGGCCCTACGAGCAGTACTTC
CASRGGPYEQYF
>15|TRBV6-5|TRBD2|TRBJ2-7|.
TGTGCCAGCAGTTACGGACGGGGGGACTCCTACGAGCAGTACTTC
CASSYGRGDSYEQYF
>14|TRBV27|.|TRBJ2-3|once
TGTGCCAGCAGTCCCGGACACGTCTCGGGGACGCAGTATTTT
CASSPGHVSGTQYF
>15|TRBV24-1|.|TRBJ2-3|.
TGTGCCACCAGTGATTTGGACAGATCCACAGATACGCAGTATTTT
CATSDLDRSTDTQYF
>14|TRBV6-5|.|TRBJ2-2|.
TGTGCCAGCAGAACAGGTCTTAACACCGGGGAGCTGTTTTTT
CASRTGLNTGELFF
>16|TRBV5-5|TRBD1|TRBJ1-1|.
TGTGCCAGCAGTTGGGACAGGGATTCGGGGATCACTGAAGCTTTCTTT
CASSWDRDSGITEAFF
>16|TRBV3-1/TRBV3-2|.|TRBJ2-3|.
TGTGCCAGCAGCCAAGATAGAGGCGGGAGCACAGATACGCAGTATTTT
CASSQDRGGSTDTQYF
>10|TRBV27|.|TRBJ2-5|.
TGTGCCAGGATACAAGAGACCCAGTACTTC
CARIQETQYF
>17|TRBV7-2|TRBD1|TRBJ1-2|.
TGTGCCAGCAGCTTTACCCCCCAAGGGACAGGGGGGAATGGCTACACCTTC
CASSFTPQGTGGNGYTF
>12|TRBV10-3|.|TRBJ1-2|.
TGTGCCATCAGTGAGAATCCCGGGGGCTACACCTTC
CAISENPGGYTF
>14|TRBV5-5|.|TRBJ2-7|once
TGTGCCAGCAGCTTCGTTCAGGGAACCTACGAGCAGTACTTC
CASSFVQGTYEQYF
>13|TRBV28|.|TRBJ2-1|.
TGTGCCAGCAGCCCGAGACAGGACAATGAGCAGTTCTTC
CASSPRQDNEQFF
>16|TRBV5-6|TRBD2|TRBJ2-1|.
TGTGCCAGCAGCTCTATAGCGGGAGAGGGAGACAATGAGCAGTTCTTC
CASSSIAGEGDNEQFF
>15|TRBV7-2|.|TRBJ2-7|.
TGTGCCAGCAGCTTAGCGATGGCTAGCTCCTACGAGCAGTACTTC
CASSLAMASSYEQYF
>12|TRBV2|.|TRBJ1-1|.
TGTGCCAGCACGATTATGAACACTGAAGCTTTCTTT
CASTIMNTEAFF
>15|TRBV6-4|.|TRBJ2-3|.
TGTGCCAGCAGTGACGGCGGGATCGGGGCAGATACGCAGTATTTT
CASSDGGIGADTQYF
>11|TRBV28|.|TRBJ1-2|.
TGTGCCAGCAGGGGGGGTCGGAGCTACACCTTC
CASRGGRSYTF
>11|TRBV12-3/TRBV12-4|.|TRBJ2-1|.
TGTGCCAGCAGTTTGGCACGCAAACAGTTCTTC
CASSLARKQFF
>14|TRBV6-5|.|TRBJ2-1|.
TGTGCCAGCAGTTACGGAGGCTCCTACAATGAGCAGTTCTTC
CASSYGGSYNEQFF